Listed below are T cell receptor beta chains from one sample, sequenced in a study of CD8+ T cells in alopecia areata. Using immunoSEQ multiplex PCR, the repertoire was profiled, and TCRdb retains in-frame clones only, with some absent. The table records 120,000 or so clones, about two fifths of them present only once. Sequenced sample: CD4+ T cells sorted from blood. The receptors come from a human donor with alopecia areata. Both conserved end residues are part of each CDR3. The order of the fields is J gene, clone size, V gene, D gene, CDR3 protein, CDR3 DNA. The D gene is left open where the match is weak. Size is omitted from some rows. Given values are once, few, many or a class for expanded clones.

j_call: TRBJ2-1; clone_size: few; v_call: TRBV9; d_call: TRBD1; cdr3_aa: CASSVRDRAYNEQFF; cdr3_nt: TGTGCCAGCAGCGTTAGGGACAGGGCCTACAATGAGCAGTTCTTC
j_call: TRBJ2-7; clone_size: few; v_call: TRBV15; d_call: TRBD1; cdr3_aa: CATSRTGNSYEQYF; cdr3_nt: TGTGCCACCAGCAGGACAGGGAACTCCTACGAGCAGTACTTC
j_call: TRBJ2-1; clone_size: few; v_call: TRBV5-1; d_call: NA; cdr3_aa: CASSLGTLSSYNEQFF; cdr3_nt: TGCGCCAGCAGCTTGGGCACCCTAAGCTCCTACAATGAGCAGTTCTTC
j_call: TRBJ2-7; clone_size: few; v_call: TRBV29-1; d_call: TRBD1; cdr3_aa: CSVLPTGSGEQYF; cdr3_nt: TGCAGCGTCCTACCGACAGGGAGCGGCGAGCAGTACTTC
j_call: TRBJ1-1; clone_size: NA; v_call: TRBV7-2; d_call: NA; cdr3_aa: CASSPDSANTEAFF; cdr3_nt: TGTGCCAGCAGCCCGGACAGCGCGAACACTGAAGCTTTCTTT
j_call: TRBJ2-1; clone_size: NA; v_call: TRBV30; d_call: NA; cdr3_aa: CAWSVRVEQFF; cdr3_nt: TGTGCCTGGAGTGTGAGGGTTGAGCAGTTCTTC
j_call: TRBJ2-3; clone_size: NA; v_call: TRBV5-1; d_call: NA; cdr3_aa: CASSWRIADTQYF; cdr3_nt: TGCGCCAGCAGCTGGCGGATTGCAGATACGCAGTATTTT
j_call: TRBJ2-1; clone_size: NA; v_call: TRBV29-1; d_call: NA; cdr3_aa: CSVEVYGTADEQFF; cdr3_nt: TGCAGCGTTGAGGTTTACGGGACCGCGGATGAGCAGTTCTTC
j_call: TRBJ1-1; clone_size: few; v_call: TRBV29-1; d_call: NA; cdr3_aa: CSVEKRGFDTEAFF; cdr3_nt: TGCAGCGTTGAAAAGCGAGGGTTTGACACTGAAGCTTTCTTT
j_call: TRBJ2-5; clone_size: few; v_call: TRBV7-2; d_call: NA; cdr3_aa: CASSSPGGAGETQYF; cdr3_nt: TGTGCCAGCAGCTCTCCCGGCGGGGCAGGAGAGACCCAGTACTTC
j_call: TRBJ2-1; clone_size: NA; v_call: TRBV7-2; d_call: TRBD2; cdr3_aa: CASSLERAGGNNEQFF; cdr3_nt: TGTGCCAGCAGCTTAGAACGAGCGGGGGGAAACAATGAGCAGTTCTTC
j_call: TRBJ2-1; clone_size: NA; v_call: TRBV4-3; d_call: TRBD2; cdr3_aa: CASSGRVGGGNYNEQFF; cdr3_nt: TGCGCCAGCAGCGGAAGAGTGGGCGGGGGGAACTACAATGAGCAGTTCTTC
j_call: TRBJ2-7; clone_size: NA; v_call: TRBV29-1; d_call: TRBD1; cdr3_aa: CSASGTGGYEQYF; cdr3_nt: TGCAGCGCCTCCGGGACAGGGGGCTACGAGCAGTACTTC
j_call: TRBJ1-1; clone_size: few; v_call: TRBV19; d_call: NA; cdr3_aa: CASVFDTEAFF; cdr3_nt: TGTGCCAGTGTTTTTGACACTGAAGCTTTCTTT
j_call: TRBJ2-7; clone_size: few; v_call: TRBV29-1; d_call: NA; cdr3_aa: CSVEDLKVQLF; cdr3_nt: TGCAGCGTTGAAGATCTCAAGGTTCAGCTCTTC
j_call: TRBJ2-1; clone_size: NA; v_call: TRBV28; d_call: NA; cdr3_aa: CASSPGGADYNEQFF; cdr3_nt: TGTGCCAGCAGTCCGGGCGGGGCAGACTACAATGAGCAGTTCTTC
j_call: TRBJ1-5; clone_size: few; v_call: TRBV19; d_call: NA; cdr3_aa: CASKGFGQPQHF; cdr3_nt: TGTGCCAGTAAAGGGTTCGGGCAGCCCCAGCATTTT
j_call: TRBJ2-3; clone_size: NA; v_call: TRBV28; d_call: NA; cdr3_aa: CASGGPMRSDTQYF; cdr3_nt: TGTGCCAGCGGGGGTCCCATGCGATCCGATACGCAGTATTTT
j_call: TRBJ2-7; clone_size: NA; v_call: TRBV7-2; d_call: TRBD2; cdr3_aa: CASSPWGGEQYF; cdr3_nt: TGTGCCAGCAGCCCCTGGGGGGGGGAGCAGTACTTC
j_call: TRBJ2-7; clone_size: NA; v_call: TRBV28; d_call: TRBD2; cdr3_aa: CASKAGGPYEQYF; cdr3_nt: TGTGCCAGCAAGGCGGGAGGGCCCTACGAGCAGTACTTC
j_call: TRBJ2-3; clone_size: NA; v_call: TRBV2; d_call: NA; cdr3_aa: CASGDTQYF; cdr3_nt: TGTGCCAGCGGGGATACGCAGTATTTT
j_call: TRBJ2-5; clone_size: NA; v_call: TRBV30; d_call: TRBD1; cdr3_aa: CAWSKRGRRETQYF; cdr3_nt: TGTGCCTGGAGTAAAAGGGGGCGCAGGGAGACCCAGTACTTC
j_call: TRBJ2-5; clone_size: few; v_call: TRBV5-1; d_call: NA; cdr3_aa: CASSQDRPSGETQYF; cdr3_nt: TGCGCCAGCAGCCAAGACAGACCCTCAGGAGAGACCCAGTACTTC
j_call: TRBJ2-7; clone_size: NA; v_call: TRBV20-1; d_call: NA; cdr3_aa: CSASGRYEQYF; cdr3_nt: TGCAGTGCTAGTGGACGTTACGAGCAGTACTTC
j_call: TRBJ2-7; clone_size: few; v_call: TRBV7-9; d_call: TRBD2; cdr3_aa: CASSLAIAGESYEQYF; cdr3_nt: TGTGCCAGCAGCTTAGCGATAGCGGGAGAATCCTACGAGCAGTACTTC
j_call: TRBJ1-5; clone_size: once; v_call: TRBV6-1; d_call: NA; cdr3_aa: CASSEGGFSNQPQHF; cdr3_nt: TGTGCCAGCAGTGAAGGGGGCTTTAGCAATCAGCCCCAGCATTTT
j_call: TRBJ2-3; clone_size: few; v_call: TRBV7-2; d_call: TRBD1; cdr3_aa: CASSSGRGTDTQYF; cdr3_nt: TGTGCCAGCAGCTCGGGCAGGGGGACAGATACGCAGTATTTT
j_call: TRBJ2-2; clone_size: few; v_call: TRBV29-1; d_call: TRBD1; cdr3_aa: CSVGQGARTGELFF; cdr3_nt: TGCAGCGTTGGACAGGGGGCGCGGACCGGGGAGCTGTTTTTT
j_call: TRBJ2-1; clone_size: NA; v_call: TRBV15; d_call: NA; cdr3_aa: CATSSGALGRDAYNEQFF; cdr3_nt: TGTGCCACCAGCAGTGGAGCATTAGGGCGGGATGCTTACAATGAGCAGTTCTTC
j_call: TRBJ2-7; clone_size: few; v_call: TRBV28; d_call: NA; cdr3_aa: CASSRVLLGGYEQYF; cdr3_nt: TGTGCCAGCAGTCGGGTTCTCCTAGGGGGGTACGAGCAGTACTTC
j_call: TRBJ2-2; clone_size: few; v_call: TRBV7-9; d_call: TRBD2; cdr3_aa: CASSIRLAANTGELFF; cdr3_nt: TGTGCCAGCAGCATACGACTAGCGGCGAACACCGGGGAGCTGTTTTTT
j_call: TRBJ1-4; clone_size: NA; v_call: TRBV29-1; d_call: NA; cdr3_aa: CSAGPATNEKLFF; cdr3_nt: TGCAGCGCTGGCCCTGCAACTAATGAAAAACTGTTTTTT
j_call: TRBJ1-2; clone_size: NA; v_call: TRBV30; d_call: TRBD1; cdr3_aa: CARGTGGGYTF; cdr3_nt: TGTGCCCGAGGGACAGGGGGAGGCTACACCTTC
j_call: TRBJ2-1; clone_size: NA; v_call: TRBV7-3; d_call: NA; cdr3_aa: CASSSWGSNEQFF; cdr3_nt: TGTGCCAGCAGCTCGTGGGGGTCGAATGAGCAGTTCTTC
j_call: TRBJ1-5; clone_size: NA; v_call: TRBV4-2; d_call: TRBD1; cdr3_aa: CASSQESEGAWQPQHF; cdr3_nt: TGTGCCAGCAGCCAAGAATCGGAGGGGGCCTGGCAGCCCCAGCATTTT
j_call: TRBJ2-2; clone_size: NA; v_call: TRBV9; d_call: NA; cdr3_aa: CASSVVGRVTGELFF; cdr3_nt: TGTGCCAGCAGCGTAGTAGGTCGGGTCACCGGGGAGCTGTTTTTT
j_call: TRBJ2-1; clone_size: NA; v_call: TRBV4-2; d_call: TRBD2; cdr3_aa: CASSQDGRVNEQFF; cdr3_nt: TGTGCCAGCAGCCAAGACGGGAGGGTAAATGAGCAGTTCTTC
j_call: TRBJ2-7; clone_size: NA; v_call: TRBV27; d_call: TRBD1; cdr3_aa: CASSLRQGAAYEQYF; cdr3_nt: TGTGCCAGCAGTTTAAGACAGGGGGCTGCCTACGAGCAGTACTTC
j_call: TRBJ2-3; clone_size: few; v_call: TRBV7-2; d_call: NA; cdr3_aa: CASSSYPDTQYF; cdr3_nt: TGTGCCAGCAGCTCATATCCAGATACGCAGTATTTT
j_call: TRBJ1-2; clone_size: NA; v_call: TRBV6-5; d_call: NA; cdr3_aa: CASSQGGGYTF; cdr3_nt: TGTGCCAGCAGTCAAGGGGGTGGCTACACCTTC
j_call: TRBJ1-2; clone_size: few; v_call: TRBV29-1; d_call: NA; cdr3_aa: CSVGGGTGYTF; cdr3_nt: TGCAGCGTTGGAGGTGGAACTGGCTACACCTTC
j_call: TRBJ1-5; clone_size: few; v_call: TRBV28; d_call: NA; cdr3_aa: CASSDDGGNQPQHF; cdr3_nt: TGTGCCAGCAGCGATGACGGGGGCAATCAGCCCCAGCATTTT
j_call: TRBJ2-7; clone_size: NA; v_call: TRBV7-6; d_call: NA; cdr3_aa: CASSRERGGAPYEQYF; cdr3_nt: TGTGCCAGCAGCCGGGAGAGAGGGGGAGCCCCCTACGAGCAGTACTTC
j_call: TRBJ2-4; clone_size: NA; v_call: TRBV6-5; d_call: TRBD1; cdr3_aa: CASSYARTGTNIQYF; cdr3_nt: TGTGCCAGCAGTTACGCCCGGACAGGGACAAACATTCAGTACTTC
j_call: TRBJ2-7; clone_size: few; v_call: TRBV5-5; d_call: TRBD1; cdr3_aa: CASSDGTGGIYEQYF; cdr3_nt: TGTGCCAGCAGCGACGGGACAGGGGGAATCTACGAGCAGTACTTC